The 29 T cell receptor beta chains reported below all come from one sample, sequenced in a study of beta chain features in type 1 diabetes. Expressed TCRB transcripts were sequenced, since all the RNA that had been isolated was reverse transcribed. Profiled with immunoSEQ multiplex PCR; TCRdb holds only in-frame clones, not every one. The sample has around 500,000 clones; more than 9.5% are singletons. The sample taken for sequencing was naive CD4+ T cells from blood. These receptors originate from a woman in her late teens or twenties in good health.

This chain uses TRBV14 with TRBJ2-5, with D possibly matching TRBD2 (5 bases). The V end lost 6 bases, the J end lost 2 bases, and 16 bases lay between the germline ends. The CDR3 has 15 amino acids. Germline CDR1 and CDR2: SGHDN and FVKESK. The DNA of the CDR3 is TGTGCCAGCAGTCTTGGACTGGTCAATCAAGAGACCCAGTACTTC. Its translation: CASSLGLVNQETQYF.

J is TRBJ2-5 and V is TRBV14, with D possibly TRBD1 on 5 matching bases. Trimming left V 1 base short and J 0 bases short, with 15 bases between. Germline V gene data show CDR1 as SGHDN and CDR2 as FVKESK. This CDR3 region has 17 residues. The CDR3 nucleotides read TGTGCCAGCAGCCAAGCTAAGGGGTTACCGTACCAAGAGACCCAGTACTTC. Translating it yields CASSQAKGLPYQETQYF.

The chain employs TRBV6-5 and TRBJ1-1; D gene uncertain. CDR1 and CDR2 from the germline V gene are MNHEY and SVGAGI. The CDR3 spans 13 residues. V lost 2 bases, J lost 3 bases, and 7 bases lay in between. Written as DNA, the CDR3 is TGTGCCAGCAGTTACACAGAGTACACTGAAGCTTTCTTT. As protein: CASSYTEYTEAFF.

This clone occurred a few times. The chain links TRBV7-2 to TRBJ2-7; TRBD2 matches at 8 bases. The CDR3 contains 13 residues. From germline, CDR1 is SGHTA and CDR2 FQGNSA. The J segment lost 7 bases and the V segment lost 5 bases, leaving 7 bases of the junction unmatched. The CDR3 sequence is CASSQSRLAEQYF. CDR3 DNA sequence: TGTGCCAGCAGCCAATCTAGACTAGCGGAGCAGTACTTC.

With respect to this clone: Other DNA sequences within the sample encode an identical CDR3. The chain joins TRBV7-2 to TRBJ2-5, with 9 bases that match TRBD1. The junction had 2 bases not matched to a gene; V was cut back by 2 bases and J by 7 bases. Looked up from germline, CDR1 is SGHTA and CDR2 is FQGNSA. The length of the CDR3 is 13 residues. This CDR3 is CASSLRQGGTQYF. As DNA, the CDR3 is TGTGCCAGCAGCTTACGACAGGGGGGGACCCAGTACTTC.

V usage is TRBV7-2 and J usage is TRBJ2-5; no firm D call. The CDR3 is 13 residues long. Between the trimmed V and J ends, which lost 4 bases and 9 bases, there was a span of 15 bases. Per germline, CDR1 SGHTA and CDR2 FQGNSA. The CDR3 DNA reads TGTGCCAGCAGCTCTGACGTCATGTTTTCCCAGTACTTC. As protein: CASSSDVMFSQYF.

The CDR3 here is CASLEASGSGLRETQYF. The CDR3, as DNA: TGTGCCAGCCTCGAGGCGAGCGGGAGTGGTTTGAGGGAGACCCAGTACTTC. J is TRBJ2-5 and V is TRBV7-9; 8 bases align to TRBD2. Losses at the gene ends were 8 bases for V and 5 bases for J; bases not matched to a gene: 19. The CDR3 has 17 residues. Germline V CDR1 and CDR2: SEHNR, FQNEAQ (reference sequence).

Only a few counts were recorded for this clone. The J gene is TRBJ2-2, the V gene TRBV25-1; tentatively, D is TRBD2 (5 bases). The CDR3 sequence is 13 residues long. V was clipped by 5 bases and J by 3 bases, with 7 bases between them. CDR1 is MGHDK, CDR2 SYGVNS, per germline. CDR3 amino acids: CASSRGYTGELFF. The CDR3, as DNA: TGTGCCAGCAGTCGAGGGTACACCGGGGAGCTGTTTTTT. Looking up the rest from reference TRBV25-1 and TRBJ2-2 gives the full variable domain: EADIYQTPRYLVIGTGKKITLECSQTMGHDKMYWYQQDPGMELHLIHYSYGVNSTEKGDLSSESTVSRIRTEHFPLTLESARPSHTSQYLCASSRGYTGELFFGEGSRLTVL.

As to this clone: At the DNA level, this CDR3 is encoded by other sequences in the same sample as well. V usage is TRBV5-1 and J usage is TRBJ1-1, with TRBD1 matching 7 bases. Germline V gene lookup returns CDR1 SGHRS and CDR2 YFSETQ. The ends lost 0 bases at V and 8 bases at J; junction bases unmatched: 4. The CDR3 runs 13 residues. CDR3 loop: CASSLGQGGEAFF. CDR3 nucleotides: TGCGCCAGCAGCTTGGGACAGGGCGGAGAAGCTTTCTTT.

The rearrangement joins TRBV7-9 to TRBJ2-3; either TRBD1 or TRBD2 may fit D (6 bases each). Germline V gene lookup returns CDR1 SEHNR and CDR2 FQNEAQ (reference sequence). The V end lost 0 bases, the J end lost 4 bases, and 20 bases lay between the germline ends. This CDR3 is 18 amino acids long. The CDR3 here is CASSLAQSDARGADTQYF. CDR3 sequence (DNA): TGTGCCAGCAGCTTAGCGCAATCGGACGCAAGGGGGGCAGATACGCAGTATTTT.

J is TRBJ2-7 and V is TRBV4-2; 7 nucleotides agree with TRBD1. The CDR3 runs 16 residues. Germline V CDR1 and CDR2: LGHNA, YNFKEQ. The J segment lost 1 base and the V segment lost 3 bases, leaving 9 bases of the junction unmatched. CDR3 loop: CASSHQQGRASYEQYF. The CDR3 DNA reads as TGTGCCAGCAGCCATCAACAGGGGAGAGCATCCTACGAGCAGTACTTC.

V usage is TRBV7-2 and J usage is TRBJ2-7, with 11 positions matching TRBD1. V was clipped by 7 bases and J by 3 bases; unmatched bases: 8. There are 15 residues in the CDR3. Germline loops: CDR1 SGHTA, CDR2 FQGNSA. This CDR3 reads CASIPGTGGNYEQYF. For the CDR3, the DNA is TGTGCCAGCATCCCGGGGACAGGGGGAAACTACGAGCAGTACTTC.

The CDR3 region is CASSLAHLNTEAFF. The CDR3 coding sequence is TGTGCCAGCAGCTTAGCCCATTTGAACACTGAAGCTTTCTTT. The chain uses TRBV7-2 and TRBJ1-1; D is undetermined. The germline V gene encodes CDR1 SGHTA and CDR2 FQGNSA. Trimming removed 0 bases from V and 0 bases from J, with 5 bases in between. The CDR3 is made up of 14 amino acids. Drawing the rest from reference TRBV7-2 and TRBJ1-1, the complete variable domain is GAGVSQSPSNKVTEKGKDVELRCDPISGHTALYWYRQSLGQGLEFLIYFQGNSAPDKSGLPSDRFSAERTGGSVSTLTIQRTQQEDSAVYLCASSLAHLNTEAFFGQGTRLTVV.

This clone was seen more than once but under ten times. The V gene is TRBV29-1, the J gene TRBJ2-1; 7 bases map to TRBD1. The germline CDR1 and CDR2 sequences are SQVTM and ANQGSEA. V was clipped by 3 bases and J by 4 bases; unmatched bases: 9. This CDR3 region has 15 residues. For the CDR3, the DNA is TGCAGCGTTGAGTCAGGGGGTCCTCATTACAATGAGCAGTTCTTC. The encoded protein is CSVESGGPHYNEQFF.

Only a few counts were recorded for this clone. This sequence joins TRBV7-3 and TRBJ2-7; 8 bases fit TRBD1. The germline CDR1 and CDR2 sequences are SGHTA and FQGTGA. The ends lost 5 bases at V and 6 bases at J; junction bases unmatched: 15. This CDR3 is 16 amino acids long. CDR3 coding DNA: TGTGCCAGCAGCCCATGGGGCGGGACAGGTTCCGGCGAGCAGTACTTC. Protein sequence: CASSPWGGTGSGEQYF.

V and J are TRBV30 and TRBJ1-5; TRBD1 is a possible D gene (6 bases). Trimming removed 1 base from V and 7 bases from J, with 11 bases in between. The length of the CDR3 is 13 residues. Germline V gene data show CDR1 as GTSNPN and CDR2 as SVGIG (reference sequence). CDR3 bases: TGTGCCTGGAGTGGAACAGGGATCCAGCCCCAGCATTTT. Its protein is CAWSGTGIQPQHF. Supplemented by reference TRBV30 and TRBJ1-5, the full variable domain reads SQTIHQWPATLVQPVGSPLSLECTVEGTSNPNLYWYRQAAGRGLQLLFYSVGIGQISSEVPQNLSASRPQDRQFILSSKKLLLSDSGFYLCAWSGTGIQPQHFGDGTRLSIL.

V gene TRBV7-2 combines with J gene TRBJ1-2, with D maybe TRBD1 (5 bases). The CDR3 spans 16 residues. CDR1 is SGHTA, CDR2 FQGNSA, per germline. Trimming removed 5 bases from V and 8 bases from J, with 24 bases in between. The CDR3 coding sequence is TGTGCCAGCAGCCCTCACGGGGCGAATTTACCAGGAGGCTACACCTTC. This translates into CASSPHGANLPGGYTF.

The genes are TRBV7-9 and TRBJ1-6; D call uncertain. The CDR3 loop spans 16 amino acids. The ends were cut back, 5 bases at V and 7 bases at J, with 18 bases in the middle. Germline V CDR1 and CDR2: SEHNR, FQNEAQ (reference sequence). The CDR3 protein is CASSQRRTLINSPLHF. CDR3 coding DNA: TGTGCCAGCAGCCAGAGACGAACCCTAATCAATTCACCCCTCCACTTT.

V usage is TRBV4-1 and J usage is TRBJ2-5, with 7 bases fitting TRBD2. V was clipped by 1 base and J by 4 bases; unmatched bases: 6. Germline CDR1 is MGHRA and CDR2 is YSYEKL. The CDR3 spans 15 residues. The CDR3 reads CASSQVAQRGETQYF. The CDR3, as DNA: TGCGCCAGCAGCCAAGTAGCACAGCGGGGAGAGACCCAGTACTTC.

As regards this clone: The sample has other DNA sequences that encode this CDR3 too. The rearrangement joins TRBV20-1 to TRBJ2-1; unclear D gene. Germline V gives CDR1 DFQATT, CDR2 SNEGSKA (reference sequence). Between the trimmed V and J ends, which lost 0 bases and 3 bases, there was a span of 0 bases. The CDR3 loop spans 11 amino acids. The CDR3 DNA follows: TGCAGTGCTAGAGACTACAATGAGCAGTTCTTC. This gives the protein CSARDYNEQFF.

This clone has just a few counts. The CDR3 reads CASSQVPIAGETQYF. CDR3 DNA sequence: TGCGCCAGCAGCCAAGTTCCTATAGCGGGAGAGACCCAGTACTTC. The chain couples TRBV4-3 to TRBJ2-5, with 7 bases fitting TRBD2. V dropped 1 base and J dropped 4; count of bases not matched to a gene: 6. This CDR3 contains 15 residues. The germline CDR1 and CDR2 sequences are LGHNA and YSLEER.

The V gene is TRBV4-3, the J gene TRBJ2-3, with 8 bases aligning to TRBD2. V was pared by 0 bases and J by 0 bases, with 8 bases of the junction left unmatched. This CDR3 contains 18 residues. CDR1 and CDR2 from the germline V gene are LGHNA and YSLEER. Written as DNA, the CDR3 is TGCGCCAGCAGCCAAGATCCCCCACTAGCGGTTAGCACAGATACGCAGTATTTT. Amino acid sequence: CASSQDPPLAVSTDTQYF.

The rearrangement uses TRBV6-1 and TRBJ2-1; 9 bases are shared with TRBD2. V gave up 4 bases and J gave up 10 bases; unmatched junction bases: 5. The CDR3 length is 13 residues. Germline assignment: CDR1 MNHNS and CDR2 SASEGT. The CDR3 protein is CASSAREGTEQFF. The CDR3 region has the DNA TGTGCCAGCAGTGCGCGGGAGGGGACGGAGCAGTTCTTC.

The rearrangement joins TRBV18 to TRBJ1-2, with 9 bases aligning to TRBD1. Germline assignment: CDR1 KGHSH and CDR2 LQKENI. V was clipped by 8 bases and J by 6 bases; unmatched bases: 7. The CDR3 is made up of 13 amino acids. CDR3 bases: TGTGCCAGCACGACAGGGGGAGAGGATGGCTACACCTTC. As protein: CASTTGGEDGYTF.

This clone was detected only a few times. The chain recombines TRBV7-2 with TRBJ2-2, with D perhaps TRBD1 (6 bases). Trimming stripped 3 bases from V and 0 bases from J, with 8 bases between. The germline V gene has CDR1 SGHTA and CDR2 FQGNSA. This CDR3 spans 15 amino acids. The DNA of the CDR3 is TGTGCCAGCAGCTTCCGGACAGCGAACACCGGGGAGCTGTTTTTT. Translated, it gives CASSFRTANTGELFF.

V gene TRBV9 combines with J gene TRBJ2-1, with TRBD1 as a possible D gene (5 bases). Per the germline V gene, CDR1 is SGDLS and CDR2 is YYNGEE. This CDR3 is 15 amino acids long. V lost 6 bases and J lost 0, with 13 bases in between. The CDR3 is CASNRDSLSYNEQFF. CDR3 in DNA: TGTGCCAGCAACCGCGACAGCCTCTCCTACAATGAGCAGTTCTTC.

The chain couples TRBV6-6 to TRBJ2-3, with D hard to call. Trimming took off 5 bases at V and 4 bases at J, with 7 bases between the two ends. CDR1 and CDR2 from the germline V gene are MNHNY and SVGAGI (reference sequence). The CDR3 has 12 amino acids. In DNA form, the CDR3 reads TGTGCCAGCAGTCCTCAAGCAGATACGCAGTATTTT. Amino acids: CASSPQADTQYF.

This rearrangement joins TRBV15 to TRBJ2-2; D remains unclear. Germline-derived CDR1 and CDR2 are LNHNV and YYDKDF (reference sequence). Trimming cost V 2 bases and J 1 base, with 5 bases left between them. CDR3 size: 14 residues. CDR3 sequence (DNA): TGTGCCACCAGCAGAAAAGGGAACACCGGGGAGCTGTTTTTT. It yields the protein CATSRKGNTGELFF.

V is TRBV4-3 and J is TRBJ1-4; D may be TRBD1 (5 bases). The CDR3 is 13 residues long. The germline gives CDR1 LGHNA, CDR2 YSLEER. V shed 5 bases and J shed 8 bases, with 12 bases lying between them. CDR3 in DNA: TGCGCCAGCAGCACCCGGGGCACCGAAAAACTGTTTTTT. Translated, it gives CASSTRGTEKLFF.